Each of the 17 T cell receptor beta chains below was sequenced from the same sample in a study of human T cells and chemical hapten exposure. The sample's time point: pre-sensitization, week 0. Treatment of the sample: therapeutic diphenylcyclopropenone sensitization with weekly scalp DPC. TCRdb reprocessed the RACE reads with MiXCR, giving one entry per CDR3 protein. Altogether under 45,000 distinct CDR3 sequences are present, about 11% being singletons, with the ten largest covering around 6.3%. The sequenced sample was whole blood, obtained in connection with sensitization to the hapten diphenylcyclopropenone (DPC). The receptor set was obtained from a man under 40 with alopecia areata. Some clones in this sample may be carry-over from other donors' samples.

This clonotype has at least ten counts. The CDR3 DNA follows: TGCGCCAGCAGCTTTACGACTAGCCCAAACAATGAGCAGTTCTTC. Translated: CASSFTTSPNNEQFF. This chain connects TRBV5-1 to TRBJ2-1; 7 bases are shared with TRBD2. Trimming took 2 bases from V and 5 from J; bases not matched to a gene: 7. The CDR3 runs 15 residues. The V gene's germline CDR1 is SGHRS and CDR2 YFSETQ.

Ten or more counts support this clonotype. The chain links TRBV6-6 to TRBJ1-2; 8 nucleotides align to TRBD1. Per the germline V gene, CDR1 is MNHNY and CDR2 is SVGAGI (reference sequence). V gave up 8 bases and J gave up 10 bases; unmatched junction bases: 12. The CDR3 covers 13 residues. CDR3 residues: CASGGTGTYHYTF. As DNA, the CDR3 is TGTGCCAGCGGCGGGACAGGAACCTATCACTACACCTTC.

At least ten counts were recorded for this clonotype. CDR3 protein: CASSLVSRASNYGYTF. CDR3 coding DNA: TGTGCCAGCAGCTTGGTGAGCAGGGCCTCTAACTATGGCTACACCTTC. The V gene is TRBV5-4, the J gene TRBJ1-2; a weak D match, TRBD1 (5 bases). CDR1 and CDR2 (germline): SGHNT, YYREEE (reference sequence). This CDR3 region has 16 residues. Trimming removed 0 bases at V and 0 bases at J, with 12 bases between.

The rearrangement joins TRBV6-6 to TRBJ2-2, with D perhaps matching TRBD2 (6 bases). Trimming took 6 bases from V and 1 from J, leaving 9 bases between them. CDR3 length equals 14 residues. The germline V gene encodes CDR1 MNHNY and CDR2 SVGAGI (reference sequence). In nucleotides, the CDR3 is TGTGCCAGCAGCGGGAGTAGGAACACCGGGGAGCTGTTTTTT. It encodes CASSGSRNTGELFF.

This sequence joins TRBV4-2 and TRBJ1-2; no clear D gene. V lost 1 base, J lost 0 bases, and 12 bases lay in between. This CDR3 region has 16 residues. Germline loops: CDR1 LGHNA, CDR2 YNFKEQ. The CDR3 spells CASSQVPQLTNYGYTF. Here the CDR3 DNA reads TGTGCCAGCAGCCAAGTGCCACAGCTAACTAACTATGGCTACACCTTC.

To note about this clonotype: This may arise from a read error, as a much more abundant clone is one base away. The chain recombines TRBV18 with TRBJ2-7; D might be TRBD1 (6 bases). Looked up from germline, CDR1 is KGHSH and CDR2 is LQKENI. The CDR3 is 15 residues long. The CDR3 loop is CASSPPQGSSYKQYF. Here the CDR3 DNA reads TGTGCCAGCTCACCTCCCCAGGGGTCGAGCTACAAGCAGTACTTC.

This clonotype has just a few counts. The chain joins TRBV20-1 to TRBJ2-7; no firm D call. The CDR3 has 13 amino acids. The germline V and J ends were trimmed by 0 bases and 6 bases, with 12 bases remaining between them. The germline gives CDR1 DFQATT, CDR2 SNEGSKA (reference sequence). The CDR3: CSARDRLGVEQYF. The CDR3 coding sequence is TGCAGTGCTAGAGATCGTTTGGGTGTCGAGCAGTACTTC.

V is TRBV29-1 and J is TRBJ2-1; D might be TRBD2 (6 bases). This CDR3 has 10 residues. From germline, CDR1 is SQVTM and CDR2 ANQGSEA. V lost 3 bases, J lost 12 bases, and 9 bases lay in between. The DNA of the CDR3 is TGCAGCGTTGAGGAGGGACCGCAGTTCTTC. Translation gives CSVEEGPQFF.

The gene calls are TRBV20-1 and TRBJ1-2, with D possibly TRBD1 on 6 matching bases. Germline assignment: CDR1 DFQATT and CDR2 SNEGSKA (reference sequence). The germline V and J ends were trimmed by 5 bases and 0 bases, with 13 bases remaining between them. The CDR3 is 14 residues long. The CDR3 sequence: CSASLRTANYGYTF. For the CDR3, the DNA is TGCAGTGCTTCCCTAAGGACAGCTAACTATGGCTACACCTTC.

In its sample, this clonotype was seen many times. The V gene is TRBV6-6, the J gene TRBJ2-2, with TRBD1 matching over 8 bases. V trimming: 3 bases; J trimming: 4 bases; junction bases outside the gene matches: 1. CDR1 is MNHNY and CDR2 is SVGAGI in the germline V gene (reference sequence). CDR3 length: 14 residues. The CDR3 bases are TGTGCCAGCAGTTATACAGGGGGCACCGGGGAGCTGTTTTTT. Translated: CASSYTGGTGELFF.

The V call is TRBV27, the J call TRBJ2-7; D unclear. This CDR3 has 11 amino acids. The V end was cut by 8 bases, the J end by 4 bases, with 9 bases between. Per the germline V gene, CDR1 is MNHEY and CDR2 is SMNVEV (reference sequence). The CDR3 is CASGISYEQYF. In nucleotides, the CDR3 is TGTGCCAGCGGTATTTCATACGAGCAGTACTTC.

The chain recombines TRBV12-3 or TRBV12-4 with TRBJ1-2; D not certain. There are 15 residues in the CDR3. Trimming removed 3 bases from V and 1 base from J, with 12 bases in between. CDR3 DNA sequence: TGTGCCAGCAGTTTTCATATACAGATTAACTATGGCTACACCTTC. This codes for CASSFHIQINYGYTF.

This clonotype was seen many times. The chain recombines TRBV18 with TRBJ2-2, with TRBD1 matching 11 bases. The CDR3 covers 19 residues. V lost 0 bases, J lost 5 bases, and 11 bases stayed unmatched. Germline-derived CDR1 and CDR2 are KGHSH and LQKENI. CDR3 amino acids: CASSPPTILDRGRTGELFF. The CDR3 nucleotides are TGTGCCAGCTCACCACCGACTATCTTGGACAGGGGGCGTACCGGGGAGCTGTTTTTT.

The rearrangement links TRBV7-6 to TRBJ2-1, with 8 positions matching TRBD1. The length of the CDR3 is 15 residues. Trimming took 1 base from V and 8 from J; bases not matched to a gene: 7. Germline CDR1 is SGHVS and CDR2 is FNYEAQ. In DNA form, the CDR3 reads TGTGCCAGCAGCTTAGGCGGACAGGGTAACTATGAGCAGTTCTTC. This codes for CASSLGGQGNYEQFF.

This clonotype was recorded at least ten times. The chain couples TRBV6-5 to TRBJ1-1; 7 bases map to TRBD1. V shed 5 bases and J 5 bases; nucleotides not matched to a gene: 14. The CDR3 is 16 amino acids. Germline V gene lookup returns CDR1 MNHEY and CDR2 SVGAGI. The CDR3 DNA reads TGTGCCAGCAGTACAGACAGGGCACGGAGGGAAACTGAAGCTTTCTTT. Protein product: CASSTDRARRETEAFF.

This clonotype was seen once. This rearrangement joins TRBV6-1 to TRBJ2-7, with 7 bases identical to TRBD2. Germline V gene lookup returns CDR1 MNHNS and CDR2 SASEGT. This CDR3 region has 14 residues. V shed 1 base, J shed 6 bases, and the junction held 6 bases outside the gene matches. The CDR3 spells CASSEDWGGGEQYV. The CDR3, as DNA: TGTGCCAGCAGTGAAGATTGGGGGGGAGGCGAGCAGTACGTC.

This clonotype occurred a few times. The J gene is TRBJ2-7, the V gene TRBV6-1; D could derive from TRBD1 or TRBD2 (7 bases each). The V gene's germline CDR1 is MNHNS and CDR2 SASEGT. V gave up 7 bases and J gave up 5 bases, with 15 bases separating them. The CDR3 sequence is 13 residues long. CDR3 bases: TGTGCCAGCACTTTGACAGGGAGGGACGAGCAGTACTTC. It translates to CASTLTGRDEQYF.